What follows are 32 T cell receptor beta chains derived from one specimen sequenced in a study of CD8 T cells in Susac syndrome. RNA amounts of about 0.5 to 1 ug underwent reverse transcription with random hexamers. TCRdb re-derived calls from the immunoSEQ multiplex PCR reads in MiXCR, one entry per CDR3 protein. Of about 130,000 distinct CDR3 sequences in the sample, about 94% are singletons; the top ten hold roughly 0.08%. The sample consisted of CD4+ T cells from PBMCs. These TCRs come from a human donor in good health.

The chain combines TRBV20-1 with TRBJ2-1; 13 bases map to TRBD2. CDR1 is DFQATT and CDR2 is SNEGSKA in the germline V gene (reference sequence). CDR3 length equals 12 residues. V trimming: 7 bases; J trimming: 7 bases; junction bases outside the gene matches: 1. CDR3 loop: CSGTSGSNEQFF. DNA of the CDR3: TGCAGTGGGACTAGCGGGAGTAATGAGCAGTTCTTC.

V is TRBV6-2 or TRBV6-3 and J is TRBJ1-2, with TRBD1 matching over 7 bases. V dropped 6 bases and J dropped 6; count of bases not matched to a gene: 10. Germline lookup yields CDR1 MNHEY and CDR2 SVGEGT. This CDR3 is 14 amino acids long. CDR3 protein: CASSLLDRDHGYTF. The CDR3 DNA follows: TGTGCCAGCAGCCTACTCGACAGGGACCATGGCTACACCTTC.

This rearrangement joins TRBV2 to TRBJ2-5; no firm D call. The CDR3 runs 10 residues. The V end was cut by 10 bases, the J end by 6 bases, with 9 bases between. Germline CDR1 SNHLY, CDR2 FYNNEI. CDR3 DNA sequence: TGTGCCACCCGAAGGAAGACCCAGTACTTC. As protein: CATRRKTQYF.

The chain has TRBV6-5 and TRBJ2-2; D is perhaps TRBD2 (5 bases). The germline V gene encodes CDR1 MNHEY and CDR2 SVGAGI. This CDR3 has 17 amino acids. V was trimmed by 1 base and J by 4 bases, leaving 16 bases between them. The CDR3 DNA reads TGTGCCAGCAGTTACTTTAGGCCTAGCACCGCCACCGGGGAGCTGTTTTTT. Encoded protein: CASSYFRPSTATGELFF.

This rearrangement joins TRBV3-1 to TRBJ2-5; 8 bases are shared with TRBD1. Germline assignment: CDR1 LGHDT and CDR2 YNNKEL (reference sequence). There are 14 residues in the CDR3. J gave up 4 bases and V 1 base, and 2 bases lay outside the gene matches. The CDR3 sequence is CASSQGTGRETQYF. The CDR3 DNA reads as TGTGCCAGCAGCCAAGGGACAGGGAGAGAGACCCAGTACTTC.

This clonotype turned up a few times. This sequence joins TRBV6-2 or TRBV6-3 and TRBJ2-7, with D perhaps matching TRBD1 or TRBD2 (5 bases each). CDR1 and CDR2 (germline): MNHEY, SVGEGT. V was cut by 4 bases and J by 2 bases, with 12 bases left in between. This CDR3 is built from 14 residues. The CDR3 DNA follows: TGTGCCAGCAGTTCCGGGACGCCGACCTACGAGCAGTACTTC. Translation gives CASSSGTPTYEQYF.

The chain employs TRBV7-2 and TRBJ2-7; 9 bases agree with TRBD1. Germline V gives CDR1 SGHTA, CDR2 FQGNSA. CDR3 length: 19 residues. V was clipped by 5 bases and J by 0 bases; unmatched bases: 17. CDR3 amino acids: CASSQTSDRGRTRSYEQYF. The CDR3 DNA reads TGTGCCAGCAGCCAGACTTCGGACAGGGGCCGCACCCGCTCCTACGAGCAGTACTTC.

The chain couples TRBV20-1 to TRBJ1-1; D is unresolved. This CDR3 region has 12 residues. Trimming removed 6 bases at V and 1 base at J, with 9 bases between. Germline-derived CDR1 and CDR2 are DFQATT and SNEGSKA (reference sequence). CDR3 sequence: CSADRENTEAFF. CDR3 nucleotide sequence: TGCAGTGCGGACCGGGAGAACACTGAAGCTTTCTTT.

The CDR3 region is CASRAGQGYGYTF. As DNA, the CDR3 is TGTGCCAGCAGGGCCGGGCAGGGGTATGGCTACACCTTC. This sequence joins TRBV6-6 and TRBJ1-2, with D possibly TRBD1 on 6 matching bases. V lost 6 bases, J lost 5 bases, and 13 bases lay in between. Germline V gene lookup returns CDR1 MNHNY and CDR2 SVGAGI (reference sequence). This CDR3 is built from 13 residues.

The chain carries TRBV6-2 or TRBV6-3 and TRBJ2-7, with D perhaps matching TRBD2 (6 bases). With 0 bases removed from V and 2 bases from J, the gap between germline ends came to 14 bases. The CDR3 totals 16 residues. The germline CDR1 and CDR2 sequences are MNHEY and SVGEGT. Written as DNA, the CDR3 is TGTGCCAGCAGTTACTCCATTGGGGACTCCGCCTACGAGCAGTACTTC. This gives the protein CASSYSIGDSAYEQYF.

The rearrangement joins TRBV30 to TRBJ2-5; 7 nucleotides match TRBD2. Looked up from germline, CDR1 is GTSNPN and CDR2 is SVGIG (reference sequence). V gave up 2 bases and J gave up 5 bases; unmatched junction bases: 2. The CDR3 loop spans 12 amino acids. The CDR3, as DNA: TGTGCCTGGAGTAGCGGGGTGGAGACCCAGTACTTC. Protein sequence: CAWSSGVETQYF.

V is TRBV13 and J is TRBJ2-3, with TRBD2 matching over 11 bases. Germline CDR1 and CDR2: PRHDT and FYEKMQ (reference sequence). The junction had 14 bases not matched to a gene; V was cut back by 5 bases and J by 10 bases. The CDR3 is 16 amino acids. CDR3: CASSHRTSGPSQAQYF. In DNA form, the CDR3 reads TGTGCCAGCAGCCACCGGACTAGCGGGCCCTCGCAGGCGCAGTATTTT.

CDR3 sequence: CASSPAGVDYEQYF. CDR3 coding DNA: TGTGCCAGCTCACCAGCAGGGGTTGACTACGAGCAGTACTTC. The chain couples TRBV18 to TRBJ2-7; the D gene is possibly TRBD1 (6 bases). The CDR3 sequence is 14 residues long. V lost 2 bases and J lost 3, with 11 bases in between. Germline V gene lookup returns CDR1 KGHSH and CDR2 LQKENI.

This chain joins TRBV5-6 and TRBJ1-1; no clear D gene. Germline V CDR1 and CDR2: SGHDT, YYEEEE. Trimming pared 1 base from V and 5 bases from J, leaving 15 bases between. This CDR3 has 15 amino acids. The CDR3 sequence is CASSLYGRRWTEAFF. The CDR3 DNA sequence: TGTGCCAGCAGCTTGTACGGCCGAAGGTGGACTGAAGCTTTCTTT.

This chain joins TRBV15 and TRBJ2-2; D gene unclear. Per germline, CDR1 LNHNV and CDR2 YYDKDF (reference sequence). The CDR3 runs to 15 residues. V lost 0 bases and J 4 bases, leaving 9 bases between the germline ends. Here the CDR3 DNA reads TGTGCCACCAGCAGAGATCTGGATAGCACCGGGGAGCTGTTTTTT. Its translation is CATSRDLDSTGELFF.

The CDR3 bases are TGTGCCAGCAGCCAAGAGCGGGGTGAGCAGTTCTTC. This sequence encodes CASSQERGEQFF. V is TRBV3-1 and J is TRBJ2-1; perhaps TRBD2 as D (6 bases). Trimming took 0 bases from V and 9 from J, leaving 6 bases between them. The CDR3 consists of 12 residues. CDR1 and CDR2 (germline): LGHDT, YNNKEL (reference sequence).

The rearrangement joins TRBV5-1 to TRBJ1-3; D is uncertain. The V gene lost 0 bases and the J gene lost 8 bases, with 6 bases spanning the gap. The CDR3 extends over 12 amino acids. Germline V gene data show CDR1 as SGHRS and CDR2 as YFSETQ. This chain's CDR3 is CASSLAGDTIYF. For the CDR3, the DNA is TGCGCCAGCAGCTTGGCCGGGGACACCATATATTTT. The variable domain in full, completed from reference TRBV5-1 and TRBJ1-3, reads KAGVTQTPRYLIKTRGQQVTLSCSPISGHRSVSWYQQTPGQGLQFLFEYFSETQRNKGNFPGRFSGRQFSNSRSEMNVSTLELGDSALYLCASSLAGDTIYFGEGSWLTVV.

A few counts support this clonotype. The rearrangement links TRBV29-1 to TRBJ1-2, with D possibly matching TRBD1 (5 bases). This CDR3 spans 13 amino acids. The V gene's germline CDR1 is SQVTM and CDR2 ANQGSEA. V was pared by 3 bases and J by 6 bases, with 14 bases between. CDR3 nucleotide sequence: TGCAGCGTTGATCGCGTCAGGGAGGATGGCTACACCTTC. This gives the protein CSVDRVREDGYTF.

The chain couples TRBV18 to TRBJ2-7, with 15 bases identical to TRBD2. Germline V gene data show CDR1 as KGHSH and CDR2 as LQKENI. V dropped 1 base and J dropped 5; count of bases not matched to a gene: 3. This CDR3 region has 16 residues. The CDR3 nucleotides are TGTGCCAGCTCACCACAAGGACTAGCGGGAGGGCACGAGCAGTACTTC. Its protein product is CASSPQGLAGGHEQYF.

The chain recombines TRBV29-1 with TRBJ2-7, with D unclear. The germline V gene encodes CDR1 SQVTM and CDR2 ANQGSEA. The CDR3 is 12 residues long. V dropped 5 bases and J dropped 4 bases, with 12 bases sitting between them. CDR3 in amino acids: CSVSEAPYEQYF. The CDR3 nucleotides read TGCAGCGTTAGTGAGGCTCCGTACGAGCAGTACTTC.

The rearrangement joins TRBV12-3 or TRBV12-4 to TRBJ2-1, with TRBD1 as a possible D gene (7 bases). Trimming cost V 6 bases and J 4 bases, with 16 bases left between them. CDR3 length: 15 amino acids. DNA for the CDR3: TGTGCCAGCAGCCCCGCGGGACAGCTGTACAATGAGCAGTTCTTC. It yields the protein CASSPAGQLYNEQFF.

The CDR3 sequence is CASRDQGGSSYEQYF. The DNA of the CDR3 is TGTGCCAGTAGAGACCAGGGAGGGAGCTCCTACGAGCAGTACTTC. The genes are TRBV19 and TRBJ2-7, with TRBD2 matching 7 bases. This CDR3 comprises 15 residues. After removal of 6 bases from V and 0 bases from J, the junction contained 8 bases not matched to a gene. CDR1 LNHDA and CDR2 SQIVND come from the germline V gene (reference sequence).

This clonotype was seen more than once but under ten times. The chain is built from TRBV6-1 and TRBJ1-5; possibly TRBD1 for D (6 bases). CDR1 is MNHNS and CDR2 is SASEGT in the germline V gene. Trimming shortened V by 5 bases and J by 3 bases, and 11 bases separated the two germline ends. This CDR3 is 14 amino acids long. The CDR3 DNA sequence: TGTGCCAGCAGTTTCAGGGGCACCAATCAGCCCCAGCATTTT. Residues: CASSFRGTNQPQHF.

The chain uses TRBV9 and TRBJ2-7; maybe TRBD1 (5 bases). CDR3 length: 17 amino acids. V dropped 0 bases and J dropped 0 bases, with 16 bases sitting between them. Germline values: CDR1 SGDLS, CDR2 YYNGEE. CDR3 residues: CASSVGPSDSHSYEQYF. The CDR3 coding sequence is TGTGCCAGCAGCGTAGGCCCCTCCGACAGCCACTCCTACGAGCAGTACTTC.

The gene calls are TRBV18 and TRBJ1-1, with D uncertain. V was cut by 3 bases and J by 3 bases, with 14 bases left in between. The length of the CDR3 is 15 residues. CDR1 is KGHSH, CDR2 LQKENI, per germline. The CDR3 reads CASSPQDSRDTEAFF. CDR3 nucleotide sequence: TGTGCCAGCTCACCTCAGGATTCACGGGACACTGAAGCTTTCTTT.

The chain combines TRBV30 with TRBJ2-1, with D unresolved. V shed 3 bases and J shed 8 bases, with 14 bases lying between them. The CDR3 totals 13 residues. The germline gives CDR1 GTSNPN, CDR2 SVGIG (reference sequence). CDR3 sequence: CAWSGTSRDEQFF. In DNA, the CDR3 is TGTGCCTGGAGCGGTACGAGTAGGGATGAGCAGTTCTTC.

The chain joins TRBV30 to TRBJ2-7, with a possible D match to TRBD2 (5 bases). Germline values: CDR1 GTSNPN, CDR2 SVGIG (reference sequence). This CDR3 has 15 amino acids. Trimming took 4 bases from V and 1 from J, leaving 17 bases between them. The CDR3 reads CAWTPGTRFSYEQYF. The CDR3 DNA is TGTGCCTGGACCCCAGGTACTAGGTTTTCCTACGAGCAGTACTTC.

The rearrangement links TRBV7-6 to TRBJ2-6; TRBD2 agrees at 7 bases. V lost 1 base and J lost 1; bases outside the gene matches: 1. The CDR3 length is 16 residues. CDR1 SGHVS and CDR2 FNYEAQ come from the germline V gene. The CDR3 sequence: CASSLVGGSGANVLTF. The CDR3 DNA reads as TGTGCCAGCAGCTTAGTGGGGGGGTCTGGGGCCAACGTCCTGACTTTC. Complete variable domain (other parts from reference TRBV7-6 and TRBJ2-6): GAGVSQSPRYKVTKRGQDVALRCDPISGHVSLYWYRQALGQGPEFLTYFNYEAQQDKSGLPNDRFSAERPEGSISTLTIQRTEQRDSAMYRCASSLVGGSGANVLTFGAGSRLTVL.

V and J are TRBV29-1 and TRBJ1-1; the D is unclear. The germline V gene encodes CDR1 SQVTM and CDR2 ANQGSEA. V was clipped by 4 bases and J by 0 bases, with 12 bases between them. CDR3 length: 14 residues. The CDR3 protein is CSVVRNLLNTEAFF. The CDR3 DNA reads as TGCAGCGTTGTCAGGAACCTCTTGAACACTGAAGCTTTCTTT.

The chain employs TRBV7-2 and TRBJ1-5; D ambiguous. V dropped 0 bases and J dropped 2 bases, with 11 bases sitting between them. The CDR3 consists of 16 residues. CDR1 and CDR2 from the germline V gene are SGHTA and FQGNSA. Written as DNA, the CDR3 is TGTGCCAGCAGCTTAGCGTACCATCGGGGCAATCAGCCCCAGCATTTT. Translating gives CASSLAYHRGNQPQHF.

The rearrangement joins TRBV6-5 to TRBJ2-7; tentatively, D is TRBD2 (7 bases). The CDR3 has 15 residues. In germline, CDR1 is MNHEY, CDR2 SVGAGI. Trimming removed 7 bases from V and 4 bases from J, with 20 bases in between. For the CDR3, the DNA is TGTGCCAGCACTCCTTACCGGGGGGCTGGGTACGAGCAGTACTTC. Protein product: CASTPYRGAGYEQYF.

The rearrangement joins TRBV29-1 to TRBJ2-5; perhaps D is TRBD1 or TRBD2 (5 bases each). The V and J ends lost 7 bases and 5 bases respectively, with 14 bases between them. Germline loops: CDR1 SQVTM, CDR2 ANQGSEA. The CDR3 has 12 residues. Written as DNA, the CDR3 is TGCAGCGCAACGGGACCTTCCGAGACCCAGTACTTC. This codes for CSATGPSETQYF.